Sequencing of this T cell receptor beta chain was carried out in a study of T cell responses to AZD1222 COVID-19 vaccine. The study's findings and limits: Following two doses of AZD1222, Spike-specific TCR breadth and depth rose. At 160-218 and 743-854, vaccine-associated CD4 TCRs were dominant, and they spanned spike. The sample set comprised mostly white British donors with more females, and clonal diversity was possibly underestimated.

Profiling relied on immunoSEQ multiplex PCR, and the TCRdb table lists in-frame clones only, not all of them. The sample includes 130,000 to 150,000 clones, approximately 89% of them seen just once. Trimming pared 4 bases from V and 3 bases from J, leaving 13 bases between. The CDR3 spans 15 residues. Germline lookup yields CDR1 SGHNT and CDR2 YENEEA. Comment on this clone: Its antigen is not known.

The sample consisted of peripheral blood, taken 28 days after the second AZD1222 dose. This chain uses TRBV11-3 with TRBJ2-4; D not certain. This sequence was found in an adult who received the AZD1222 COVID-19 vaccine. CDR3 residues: CASSSNGEVKNIQYF. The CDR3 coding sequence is TGTGCCAGCAGCTCCAATGGGGAAGTCAAAAACATTCAGTACTTC.